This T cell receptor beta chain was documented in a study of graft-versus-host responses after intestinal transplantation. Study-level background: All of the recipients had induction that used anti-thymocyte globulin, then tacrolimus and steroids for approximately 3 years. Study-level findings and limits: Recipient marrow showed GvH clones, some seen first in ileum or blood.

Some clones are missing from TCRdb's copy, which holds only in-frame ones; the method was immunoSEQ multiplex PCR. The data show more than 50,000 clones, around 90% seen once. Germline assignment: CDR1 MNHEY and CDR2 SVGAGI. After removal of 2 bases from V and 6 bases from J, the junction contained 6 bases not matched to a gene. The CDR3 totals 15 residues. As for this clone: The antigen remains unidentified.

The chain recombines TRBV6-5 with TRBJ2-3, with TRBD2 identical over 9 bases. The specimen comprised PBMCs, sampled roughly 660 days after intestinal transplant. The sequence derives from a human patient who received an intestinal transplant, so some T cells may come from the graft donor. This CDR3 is CASSYRRGGFDTQYF. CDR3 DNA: TGTGCCAGCAGTTACAGGCGGGGGGGCTTCGATACGCAGTATTTT.